These T cell receptor beta chains were read from a single sample in a study of T-cell memory formation after mild COVID-19. TCRdb passed the 5' RACE reads through MiXCR, listing each CDR3 protein once. In the table there are 150,000 to 200,000 distinct CDR3 sequences, 11% of which are singletons. Sequenced material: PBMCs or a T cell subset sorted from them (not recorded which). These receptors were collected from a man younger than 30 who had mild COVID-19 (a few samples of this study predate the infection). Cell type and time point are not known. Each CDR3 is given with its conserved first and last residue. The D gene is left open where the match is weak. Clone size, where shown, is once, few, many, or a class for clones that have expanded.

abundance,j_gene,d_gene,v_gene,len,CDR3aa,CDR3nt
-,TRBJ1-5,-,TRBV7-2,16,CASNLLGGASNQPQHF,TGTGCCAGCAACCTGCTGGGGGGGGCGAGCAATCAGCCCCAGCATTTT
many,TRBJ2-3,-,TRBV4-1,16,CASSQARPGGTDTQYF,TGCGCCAGCAGCCAAGCGAGGCCAGGGGGCACAGATACGCAGTATTTT
-,TRBJ1-5,-,TRBV4-1,15,CASSQHLGGAQPQHF,TGCGCCAGCAGCCAGCACCTGGGAGGAGCTCAGCCCCAGCATTTT
-,TRBJ2-7,TRBD1,TRBV6-2/TRBV6-3,14,CASSYRTGGAEQYF,TGTGCCAGCAGTTACCGGACAGGGGGCGCCGAGCAGTACTTC
many,TRBJ2-5,-,TRBV15,13,CATSGGVQETQYF,TGTGCCACCAGCGGCGGGGTCCAAGAGACCCAGTACTTC
few,TRBJ2-5,TRBD2,TRBV5-1,15,CASSYERGTPETQYF,TGCGCCAGCAGCTACGAGCGGGGGACGCCAGAGACCCAGTACTTC
once,TRBJ1-1,-,TRBV4-1,14,CASSPVGRNTEAFF,TGCGCCAGCAGCCCGGTTGGGAGGAACACTGAAGCTTTCTTT
few,TRBJ2-7,TRBD2,TRBV5-1,15,CASSLVSGVGHEQYF,TGCGCCAGCAGCTTGGTAAGCGGGGTGGGCCACGAGCAGTACTTC
few,TRBJ1-1,TRBD1,TRBV5-1,15,CASSVRGQPNTEAFF,TGCGCCAGCAGCGTAAGGGGACAGCCGAACACTGAAGCTTTCTTT
-,TRBJ2-1,-,TRBV18,14,CASSPPSKSGEQFF,TGTGCCAGCTCACCACCGTCTAAGAGTGGTGAGCAGTTCTTC
few,TRBJ2-1,-,TRBV7-6,16,CASSLQLRGEDNEQFF,TGTGCCAGCAGCTTACAGTTGAGGGGGGAAGACAATGAGCAGTTCTTC
many,TRBJ2-3,-,TRBV7-2,13,CASSWGGADTQYF,TGTGCCAGCAGCTGGGGAGGTGCAGATACGCAGTATTTT
few,TRBJ2-4,TRBD2,TRBV6-2/TRBV6-3,14,CASKPGLRRNIQYF,TGTGCCAGCAAGCCGGGACTACGCAGGAACATTCAGTACTTC
many,TRBJ2-1,-,TRBV12-3/TRBV12-4,12,CASRTSGNEQFF,TGTGCCAGCAGAACGTCTGGCAATGAGCAGTTCTTC
few,TRBJ2-1,-,TRBV28,15,CASSLYDQRTEPQFF,TGTGCCAGCAGTTTATACGATCAGAGGACAGAACCTCAGTTCTTC
few,TRBJ1-5,-,TRBV5-5,12,CASSPTEGAQHF,TGTGCCAGCAGCCCCACGGAGGGGGCCCAGCATTTT
many,TRBJ1-2,-,TRBV4-3,16,CASSPVHFDLSYGYTF,TGCGCCAGCAGCCCCGTCCACTTTGACCTTTCCTATGGCTACACCTTC
-,TRBJ2-2,-,TRBV5-1,15,CASSPNSANTGELFF,TGCGCCAGCAGCCCGAACTCGGCTAACACCGGGGAGCTGTTTTTT
few,TRBJ2-1,TRBD1,TRBV6-2/TRBV6-3,15,CASTAGTANYNEQFF,TGTGCCAGCACCGCCGGGACAGCGAACTACAATGAGCAGTTCTTC
few,TRBJ2-1,-,TRBV25-1,16,CASSEAQGGSYNEQFF,TGTGCCAGCAGTGAGGCCCAGGGTGGCTCCTACAATGAGCAGTTCTTC
few,TRBJ1-4,-,TRBV2,13,CASSGTTNEKLFF,TGTGCCAGCAGTGGCACAACTAATGAAAAACTGTTTTTT
-,TRBJ1-5,TRBD1,TRBV6-6,14,CATTPGQGDQPQHF,TGTGCCACCACTCCGGGACAGGGGGATCAGCCCCAGCATTTT
-,TRBJ1-1,-,TRBV29-1,13,CSPRGPGNTEAFF,TGCAGCCCCAGGGGCCCTGGGAACACTGAAGCTTTCTTT
many,TRBJ2-5,TRBD1,TRBV6-6,15,CASSRTGTGRETQYF,TGTGCCAGCAGTCGGACGGGGACAGGGAGAGAGACCCAGTACTTC
-,TRBJ1-6,-,TRBV12-3/TRBV12-4,16,CASSFRAQGLNSPLHF,TGTGCCAGCAGTTTTCGGGCACAGGGATTGAATTCACCCCTCCACTTT
few,TRBJ2-3,-,TRBV27,14,CASSGTWFRDTQYF,TGTGCCAGCTCCGGGACTTGGTTTAGAGATACGCAGTATTTT
many,TRBJ1-1,TRBD1,TRBV7-2,19,CASSLVFRQGATAVTEAFF,TGTGCCAGCAGCTTAGTATTTCGTCAGGGGGCCACGGCAGTCACTGAAGCTTTCTTT
-,TRBJ2-3,-,TRBV18,15,CASSPRASVADTQYF,TGTGCCAGCTCACCACGGGCTAGCGTGGCAGATACGCAGTATTTT
-,TRBJ2-3,-,TRBV20-1,15,CSAIMGGPITDTQYF,TGCAGTGCCATAATGGGGGGTCCGATCACGGATACGCAGTATTTT
-,TRBJ2-1,TRBD1,TRBV18,16,CASSPDRGPPYNEQFF,TGTGCCAGCTCACCGGACAGGGGACCCCCCTACAATGAGCAGTTCTTC
-,TRBJ1-1,-,TRBV5-1,16,CASSLPSWAPGTEAFF,TGCGCCAGCAGCTTACCCAGTTGGGCTCCGGGGACTGAAGCTTTCTTT
-,TRBJ2-3,-,TRBV6-5,14,CASSYSYGPDTQYF,TGTGCCAGCAGTTACTCATACGGCCCGGATACGCAGTATTTT
few,TRBJ2-2,-,TRBV4-3,14,CASSQRPNTGELFF,TGCGCCAGCAGCCAACGACCCAACACCGGGGAGCTGTTTTTT
few,TRBJ1-4,-,TRBV5-5,16,CASSGLMTATNEKLFF,TGTGCCAGCAGCGGGTTGATGACCGCAACTAATGAAAAACTGTTTTTT
many,TRBJ2-7,TRBD1,TRBV10-3,14,CATTGGLSSYEQYF,TGTGCCACGACAGGGGGCTTATCCTCCTACGAGCAGTACTTC